Below, 10 T cell receptor beta chains from the same sample are listed, as sequenced in a study of PD-1 blockade in classical Hodgkin lymphoma. This sample's time point: newly diagnosed, previously untreated cHL patient sample. Repertoires were generated with immunoSEQ multiplex PCR, while TCRdb's copy carries only in-frame clones and drops some. Here the sample spans approximately 35,000 clones, approximately 94% being singletons. The sample comprised peripheral blood mononuclear cells (PBMCs). These receptors were taken from a human donor with classical Hodgkin lymphoma.

CDR3 residues: CASSSGTIAEQYF. CDR3 DNA: TGTGCCAGCAGCTCCGGAACTATCGCCGAGCAGTACTTC. This rearrangement joins TRBV7-3 to TRBJ2-7; D gene ambiguous. This CDR3 is built from 13 residues. Deletions cut 4 bases from V and 6 bases from J, with 13 bases between. From germline, CDR1 is SGHTA and CDR2 FQGTGA.

V is TRBV6-1 and J is TRBJ2-3; D unclear. Germline CDR1 and CDR2: MNHNS and SASEGT. V lost 4 bases to trimming and J lost 2 bases, with 10 bases between them. The CDR3 length is 14 residues. CDR3 loop: CASSAFHDTDTQYF. The CDR3 DNA follows: TGTGCCAGCAGTGCCTTCCATGACACAGATACGCAGTATTTT.

The chain joins TRBV6-1 to TRBJ2-1; 9 bases are shared with TRBD1. This CDR3 has 14 residues. In germline, CDR1 is MNHNS, CDR2 SASEGT. Trimming removed 5 bases from V and 3 bases from J; junction bases left unmatched: 2. Written as DNA, the CDR3 is TGTGCCAGCAGTAGGACAGGGGTCTACAATGAGCAGTTCTTC. Amino acids: CASSRTGVYNEQFF.

The chain couples TRBV7-3 to TRBJ2-1, with D maybe TRBD1 (5 bases). Per germline, CDR1 SGHTA and CDR2 FQGTGA. V was trimmed by 2 bases and J by 6 bases, leaving 11 bases between them. This CDR3 contains 14 residues. CDR3 nucleotide sequence: TGTGCCAGCAGCTTACAGGGTTTCGGCAATGAGCAGTTCTTC. Translated, it gives CASSLQGFGNEQFF.

This clone was seen a single time. The V and J genes are TRBV18 and TRBJ2-7; 7 nucleotides match TRBD1. Per the germline V gene, CDR1 is KGHSH and CDR2 is LQKENI. The V segment lost 0 bases and the J segment 2 bases; nucleotides outside the gene matches: 7. This CDR3 has 16 residues. The CDR3 DNA sequence: TGTGCCAGCTCACCACCACGGAGGACAGGAACCTACGAGCAGTACTTC. This encodes CASSPPRRTGTYEQYF.

CDR3 protein: CSVALQGGYGYTF. CDR3 DNA sequence: TGCAGCGTTGCTCTCCAGGGGGGGTATGGCTACACCTTC. V is TRBV29-1 and J is TRBJ1-2; 7 nucleotides match TRBD1. The CDR3 is 13 amino acids. CDR1 and CDR2 from the germline V gene are SQVTM and ANQGSEA. The junction had 7 bases not matched to a gene; V was cut back by 4 bases and J by 5 bases.

The chain joins TRBV25-1 to TRBJ2-1; 7 bases are shared with TRBD1. Losses at the gene ends were 1 base for V and 6 bases for J; bases not matched to a gene: 9. This CDR3 comprises 16 residues. Germline V gene sequence: CDR1 MGHDK, CDR2 SYGVNS. This CDR3 reads CASSESRQGRSNEQFF. The CDR3 nucleotides read TGTGCCAGCAGTGAATCTCGACAGGGAAGAAGCAATGAGCAGTTCTTC.

The rearrangement uses TRBV4-1 and TRBJ1-2; D call uncertain. Germline V gene sequence: CDR1 MGHRA, CDR2 YSYEKL. The CDR3 has 15 residues. The V gene lost 1 base and the J gene lost 1 base, with 10 bases spanning the gap. The DNA of the CDR3 is TGCGCCAGCAGCCAAGGCGTCATCCTTAACTATGGCTACACCTTC. Its protein product is CASSQGVILNYGYTF.

The chain couples TRBV7-9 to TRBJ2-3; D is unclear. Germline V gives CDR1 SEHNR, CDR2 FQNEAQ (reference sequence). V lost 7 bases to trimming and J lost 3 bases, with 14 bases between them. CDR3 length equals 14 residues. As DNA, the CDR3 is TGTGCCAGCAACCTATTATTGGGTACAGATACGCAGTATTTT. It codes for CASNLLLGTDTQYF.

This rearrangement joins TRBV30 to TRBJ2-7; 8 bases match TRBD1. The J segment lost 11 bases and the V segment lost 4 bases, leaving 10 bases of the junction unmatched. Germline loops: CDR1 GTSNPN, CDR2 SVGIG (reference sequence). CDR3 length: 12 residues. The CDR3 nucleotides read TGTGCCTGGAATACCGGGACAGGCAAAAAGTACTTC. Its translation is CAWNTGTGKKYF.